This T cell receptor beta chain is from a study of T cells in localized non-small cell lung cancer. Notes on the study in general: Greater T cell density in blood accompanied longer overall survival. Researchers found a median approximately 53 of the top 100 tumor clones in adjacent lung. Heterogeneity is still possible, as just one tumor region was sequenced.

J gave up 8 bases and V 7 bases, and 7 bases lay outside the gene matches. The length of the CDR3 is 13 residues. Germline V gene sequence: CDR1 MNHNS, CDR2 SASEGT. The data were produced by immunoSEQ multiplex PCR, yet TCRdb's version contains in-frame clones alone and is incomplete. The table includes roughly 33,000 clones, roughly 90% detected once. As regards this clone: Its specificity is unknown.

The TCR comes from a man aged 35-69 years with stage I lung adenocarcinoma. V usage is TRBV6-1 and J usage is TRBJ2-5; 10 nucleotides align to TRBD1. Sequencing was performed on peripheral blood, taken before any cancer treatment. CDR3 sequence: CASTVGQGSTQYF. The CDR3 region has the DNA TGTGCCAGCACCGTGGGACAGGGGAGTACCCAGTACTTC.